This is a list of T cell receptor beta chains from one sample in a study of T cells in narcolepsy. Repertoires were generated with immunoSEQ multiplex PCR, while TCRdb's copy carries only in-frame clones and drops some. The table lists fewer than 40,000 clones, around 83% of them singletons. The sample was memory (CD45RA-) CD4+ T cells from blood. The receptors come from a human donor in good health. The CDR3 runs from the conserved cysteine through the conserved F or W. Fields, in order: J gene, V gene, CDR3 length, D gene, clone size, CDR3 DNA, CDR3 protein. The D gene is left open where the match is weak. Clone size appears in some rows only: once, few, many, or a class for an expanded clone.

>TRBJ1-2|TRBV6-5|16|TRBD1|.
TGTGCCAGCAGTTACGCCCGGGACAGGGGCGGAGATGGCTACACCTTC
CASSYARDRGGDGYTF
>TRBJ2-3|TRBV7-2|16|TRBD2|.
TGTGCCAGCAAACTAGCGGGGGGCCCTTTCACAGATACGCAGTATTTT
CASKLAGGPFTDTQYF
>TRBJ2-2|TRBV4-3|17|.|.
TGCGCCAGCAGCCAAGATCTCGGGGACGGGTACACCGGGGAGCTGTTTTTT
CASSQDLGDGYTGELFF
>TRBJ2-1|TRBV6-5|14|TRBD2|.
TGTGCCAGCAGGGACGGGACTAGAGACAATGAGCAGTTCTTC
CASRDGTRDNEQFF
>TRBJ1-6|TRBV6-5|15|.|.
TGTGCCAGCAGTGCCGGTAAAGGGGGGGGTTCACCCCTCCACTTT
CASSAGKGGGSPLHF
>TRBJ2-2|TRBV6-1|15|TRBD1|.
TGTGCCAGCAGCGCCGGGACAGGAAACACCGGGGAGCTGTTTTTT
CASSAGTGNTGELFF
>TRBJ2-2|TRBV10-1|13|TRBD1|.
TGCGCCAGCAGTCGGACAGGGGCCGGGGAGCTGTTTTTT
CASSRTGAGELFF
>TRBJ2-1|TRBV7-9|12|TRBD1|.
TGTGCCGGTTCTGACAGGGACAATGAGCAGTTCTTC
CAGSDRDNEQFF
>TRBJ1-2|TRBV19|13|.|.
TGTGCCAGTAGTATCCTCGGGGGATTTGGCTACACCTTC
CASSILGGFGYTF
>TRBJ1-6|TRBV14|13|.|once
TGTGCCAGCAGCCAAGTCTTGTATTCACCCCTCCACTTT
CASSQVLYSPLHF
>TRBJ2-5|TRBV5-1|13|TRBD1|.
TGCGCCAGCACCCGGACAGGGGAAGAGACCCAGTACTTC
CASTRTGEETQYF
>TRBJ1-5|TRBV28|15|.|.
TGTGCCAGCAGTCCGATTGACAGGTCAAGTCAGCCCCAGCATTTT
CASSPIDRSSQPQHF
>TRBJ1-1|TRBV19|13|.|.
TGTGCCTCCTCTGCTCAGGCCCACACTGAAGCTTTCTTT
CASSAQAHTEAFF
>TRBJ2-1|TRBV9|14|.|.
TGTGCCAGCAGCGGGTCACCGACCGACAATGAGCAGTTCTTC
CASSGSPTDNEQFF
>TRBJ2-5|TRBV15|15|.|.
TGTGCCACCAGGCGCGTAGGGGCAGGGGAAGAGACCCAGTACTTC
CATRRVGAGEETQYF
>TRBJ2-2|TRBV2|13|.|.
TGTGCCGGCAGTGTCGGGGGCACCGGGGAGCTGTTTTTT
CAGSVGGTGELFF
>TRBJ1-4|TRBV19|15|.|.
TGTGCCAGTTATACTCCTGGCAGGGATAATGAAAAACTGTTTTTT
CASYTPGRDNEKLFF
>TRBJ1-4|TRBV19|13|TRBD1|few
TGTGCCAGTGAGGACAGGGGGCATGAAAAACTGTTTTTT
CASEDRGHEKLFF
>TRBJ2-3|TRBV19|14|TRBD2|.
TGTGCCAGTATGTCAGCGGGGGGCACAGATACGCAGTATTTT
CASMSAGGTDTQYF
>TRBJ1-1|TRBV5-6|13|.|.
TGTGCCAGCAGCTTGCCAGGGGCCACTGAAGCTTTCTTT
CASSLPGATEAFF
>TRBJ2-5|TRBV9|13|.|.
TGTGCCAGCAGCGTGGCAGGCCAAGAGACCCAGTACTTC
CASSVAGQETQYF
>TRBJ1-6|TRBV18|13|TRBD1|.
TGTGCCAGCTCATCAGGGGGCGAATCACCCCTCCACTTT
CASSSGGESPLHF
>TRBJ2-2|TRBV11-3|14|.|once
TGTGCCAGCAGCTTCAGAGGGGACACCGGGGAGCTGTTTTTT
CASSFRGDTGELFF